The clone carrying this TCR beta chain was observed at least ten times. The antigen is undetermined. The source of the sample is a study of regulatory T cells in long-lasting Graves disease. The authors built TCR beta libraries using iRepertoire HTBI primers and Arm-PCR of CDR3 regions. TCRdb used MiXCR to reprocess the multiplex PCR reads, holding one entry per CDR3 protein. The sample lists about 420,000 distinct CDR3 sequences, around 22% occurring once. Time point specified: persistent/refractory GD, antithyroid drugs over 5 years with positive TRAb. PBMC RNA served as the TCR library source. With 4 bases removed from V and 0 bases from J, the gap between germline ends came to 9 bases. The CDR3 consists of 14 residues. Looked up from germline, CDR1 is MNHEY and CDR2 is SVGEGT. Study-level findings and limits: TRBV28 was favored in persistent disease, as were TRBJ1-2 and TRBJ2-5.

The origin of this receptor is a female donor with Graves disease. The chain uses TRBV6-2 or TRBV6-3 and TRBJ2-5, with D unresolved. Sequenced material: peripheral blood mononuclear cells (PBMCs), taken when the disease was refractory, from a patient treated with antithyroid drugs. CDR3 sequence (DNA): TGTGCCAGCAGTTCATCAGACAACCAAGAGACCCAGTACTTC. Protein: CASSSSDNQETQYF.